The 15 T cell receptor beta chains listed next were all sequenced from one sample in a study of blood T cell repertoires in COVID-19. The method was immunoSEQ multiplex PCR; TCRdb's version includes in-frame clones alone and lacks a portion of them. The table lists 150,000 to 200,000 clones, approximately 85% of them singletons. Sequencing was done on a sample of PBMCs or T cells enriched from blood (not recorded which). The receptor set was obtained from a woman in her twenties or thirties who had recovered from COVID-19.

V is TRBV6-2 or TRBV6-3 and J is TRBJ2-7; D is perhaps TRBD2 (5 bases). The CDR3 consists of 13 residues. The V gene lost 5 bases and the J gene lost 3 bases, with 11 bases spanning the gap. The V gene's germline CDR1 is MNHEY and CDR2 SVGEGT. For the CDR3, the DNA is TGTGCCAGCAGTCTAGCATGGGGCTACGAGCAGTACTTC. It translates to CASSLAWGYEQYF.

This clone was detected once. The chain employs TRBV7-9 and TRBJ2-7; tentatively, D is TRBD2 (6 bases). The V and J ends lost 0 bases and 3 bases respectively, with 15 bases between them. Germline CDR1 and CDR2: SEHNR and FQNEAQ (reference sequence). This CDR3 contains 16 residues. Here the CDR3 reads CASSLAGGLTSYEQYF. CDR3 sequence (DNA): TGTGCCAGCAGCTTAGCGGGGGGACTGACAAGCTACGAGCAGTACTTC.

The chain uses TRBV2 and TRBJ2-7; 11 bases are shared with TRBD1. Germline trimming cut 1 base from V and 3 bases from J; bases unmatched to any gene: 2. The germline V gene has CDR1 SNHLY and CDR2 FYNNEI. The CDR3 is made up of 15 amino acids. The CDR3 loop reads CASSEVGTGGYEQYF. CDR3 in DNA: TGTGCCAGCAGTGAAGTAGGGACAGGGGGCTACGAGCAGTACTTC.

In its sample, this clone was seen many times. This sequence joins TRBV2 and TRBJ1-6, with D perhaps matching TRBD1 (6 bases). The CDR3 consists of 15 residues. CDR1 is SNHLY, CDR2 FYNNEI, per germline. The V end lost 7 bases, the J end lost 3 bases, and 13 bases lay between the germline ends. The CDR3: CASIEDSDYNSPLHF. The CDR3, as DNA: TGTGCCAGCATTGAGGACAGCGACTATAATTCACCCCTCCACTTT.

J is TRBJ1-1 and V is TRBV5-1; 7 nucleotides align to TRBD1. CDR1 and CDR2 from the germline V gene are SGHRS and YFSETQ. The CDR3 covers 15 residues. The trim removed 4 bases at V and 5 bases at J, leaving 11 bases unmatched. The CDR3 sequence is CASSPPQQGRTEAFF. DNA for the CDR3: TGCGCCAGCAGCCCCCCGCAACAGGGGAGGACTGAAGCTTTCTTT.

This clone was counted between two and nine times. V usage is TRBV5-1 and J usage is TRBJ1-1, with no clear D. Germline V gene lookup returns CDR1 SGHRS and CDR2 YFSETQ. The V gene lost 0 bases and the J gene lost 6 bases, with 9 bases spanning the gap. The CDR3 extends over 13 amino acids. CDR3 DNA: TGCGCCAGCAGCTTGGACGGGTTATCTGAAGCTTTCTTT. This codes for CASSLDGLSEAFF.

The rearrangement links TRBV4-1 to TRBJ1-5; TRBD1 might be the D (6 bases). V shed 2 bases and J shed 4 bases, with 12 bases lying between them. Germline V gene data show CDR1 as MGHRA and CDR2 as YSYEKL. The CDR3 length is 15 residues. CDR3 residues: CASSQPTRGNQPQHF. The DNA of the CDR3 is TGCGCCAGCAGCCAACCGACCAGGGGAAATCAGCCCCAGCATTTT.

The V and J genes are TRBV5-4 and TRBJ1-2, with 9 bases matching TRBD1. The CDR3 covers 13 residues. The ends lost 7 bases at V and 2 bases at J; junction bases unmatched: 3. Germline CDR1 reads SGHNT; CDR2 reads YYREEE (reference sequence). The CDR3 DNA reads as TGTGCCAGCTTCGACAGGGGGAACTATGGCTACACCTTC. Protein: CASFDRGNYGYTF.

V gene TRBV14 combines with J gene TRBJ2-1, with D hard to call. This CDR3 contains 14 residues. CDR1 and CDR2 from the germline V gene are SGHDN and FVKESK. V lost 4 bases to trimming and J lost 3 bases, with 10 bases between them. The CDR3 bases are TGTGCCAGCAGCCCCCGGGTCTTCTACAATGAGCAGTTCTTC. Translated: CASSPRVFYNEQFF.

The chain employs TRBV7-9 and TRBJ2-7; 12 nucleotides agree with TRBD2. Germline V gene data show CDR1 as SEHNR and CDR2 as FQNEAQ (reference sequence). Unmatched junction bases numbered 8, after V lost 5 bases and J lost 3 bases. The CDR3 has 16 residues. Here the CDR3 reads CASSHLGLAGLYEQYF. CDR3 nucleotides: TGTGCCAGCAGCCACCTTGGACTAGCGGGACTCTACGAGCAGTACTTC.

The rearrangement links TRBV30 to TRBJ1-2, with 8 nucleotides matching TRBD1. The trim removed 3 bases at V and 4 bases at J, leaving 4 bases unmatched. Germline-derived CDR1 and CDR2 are GTSNPN and SVGIG (reference sequence). The CDR3 totals 13 residues. This CDR3 is CAWRSTGGYGYTF. The CDR3 DNA reads TGTGCCTGGAGGTCTACAGGGGGCTATGGCTACACCTTC.

V gene TRBV9 combines with J gene TRBJ2-1; TRBD2 agrees at 7 bases. This CDR3 is built from 16 residues. J gave up 5 bases and V 0 bases, and 8 bases lay outside the gene matches. Germline V CDR1 and CDR2: SGDLS, YYNGEE. The CDR3 spells CASSVGSGGGNNEQFF. The CDR3 DNA follows: TGTGCCAGCAGCGTAGGATCGGGAGGCGGGAACAATGAGCAGTTCTTC.

This chain joins TRBV28 and TRBJ2-1; possibly TRBD1 for D (5 bases). With 6 bases removed from V and 4 bases from J, the gap between germline ends came to 13 bases. The germline CDR1 and CDR2 sequences are MDHEN and SYDVKM. The CDR3 covers 14 residues. CDR3 nucleotides: TGTGCCAGCAGGCCTCCTGACAGTTACAATGAGCAGTTCTTC. This sequence encodes CASRPPDSYNEQFF.

The chain is built from TRBV19 and TRBJ1-2; D gene unclear. Germline CDR1 LNHDA, CDR2 SQIVND (reference sequence). This CDR3 has 12 amino acids. The germline V and J ends were trimmed by 3 bases and 8 bases, with 10 bases remaining between them. CDR3 residues: CASSMGGYGYTF. DNA of the CDR3: TGTGCCAGTAGTATGGGAGGGTACGGCTACACCTTC.

The chain links TRBV6-2 or TRBV6-3 to TRBJ1-2, with 7 bases lining up with TRBD1. Losses at the gene ends were 6 bases for V and 8 bases for J; bases not matched to a gene: 9. The CDR3 is made up of 13 amino acids. CDR1 and CDR2 (germline): MNHEY, SVGEGT. CDR3 sequence: CASSNRDSVGYTF. CDR3 nucleotide sequence: TGTGCCAGCAGCAACCGGGACAGTGTCGGCTACACCTTC.